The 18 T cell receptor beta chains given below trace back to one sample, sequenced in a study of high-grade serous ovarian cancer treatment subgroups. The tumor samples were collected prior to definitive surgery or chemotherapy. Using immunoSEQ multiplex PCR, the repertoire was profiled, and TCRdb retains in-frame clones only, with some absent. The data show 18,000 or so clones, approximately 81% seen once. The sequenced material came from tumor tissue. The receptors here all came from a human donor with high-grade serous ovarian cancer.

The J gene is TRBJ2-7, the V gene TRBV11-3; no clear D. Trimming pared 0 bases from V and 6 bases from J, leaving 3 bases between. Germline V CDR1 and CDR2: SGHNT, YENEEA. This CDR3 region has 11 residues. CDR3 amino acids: CASSLEFEQYF. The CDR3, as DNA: TGTGCCAGCAGCTTAGAGTTCGAGCAGTACTTC.

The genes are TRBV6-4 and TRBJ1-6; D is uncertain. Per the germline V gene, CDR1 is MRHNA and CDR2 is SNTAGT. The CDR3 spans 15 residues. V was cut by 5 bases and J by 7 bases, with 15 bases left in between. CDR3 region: CASSPSSDGNSPLHF. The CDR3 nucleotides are TGTGCCAGCAGTCCCTCGTCAGATGGGAATTCACCCCTCCACTTT.

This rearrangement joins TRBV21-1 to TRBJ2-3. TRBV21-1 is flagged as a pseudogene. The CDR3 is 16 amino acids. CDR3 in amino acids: CASGPGPYPYTDTQYF. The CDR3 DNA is TGTGCCAGCGGACCGGGACCCTACCCTTACACAGATACGCAGTATTTT.

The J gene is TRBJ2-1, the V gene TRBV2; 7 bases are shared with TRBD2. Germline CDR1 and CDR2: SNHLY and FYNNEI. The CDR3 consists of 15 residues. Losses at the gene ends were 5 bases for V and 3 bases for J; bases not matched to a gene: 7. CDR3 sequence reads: CASSRAGNSYNEQFF. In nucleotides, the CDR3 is TGTGCCAGCAGTCGAGCGGGAAATAGCTACAATGAGCAGTTCTTC.

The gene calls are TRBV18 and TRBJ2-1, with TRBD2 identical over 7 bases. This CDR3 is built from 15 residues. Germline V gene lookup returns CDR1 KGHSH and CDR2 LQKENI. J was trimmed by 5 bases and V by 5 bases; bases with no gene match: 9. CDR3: CASSTGPAGHNEQFF. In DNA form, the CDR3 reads TGTGCCAGCTCAACCGGGCCAGCGGGACACAATGAGCAGTTCTTC.

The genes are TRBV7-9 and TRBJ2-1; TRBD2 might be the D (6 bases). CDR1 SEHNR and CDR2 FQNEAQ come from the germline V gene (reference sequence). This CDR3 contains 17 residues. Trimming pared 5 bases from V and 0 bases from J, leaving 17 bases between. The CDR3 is CASSMGDLISSYNEQFF. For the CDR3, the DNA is TGTGCCAGCAGCATGGGGGACTTAATAAGCTCCTACAATGAGCAGTTCTTC. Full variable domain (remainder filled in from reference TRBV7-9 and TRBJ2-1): DTGVSQNPRHKITKRGQNVTFRCDPISEHNRLYWYRQTLGQGPEFLTYFQNEAQLEKSRLLSDRFSAERPKGSFSTLEIQRTEQGDSAMYLCASSMGDLISSYNEQFFGPGTRLTVL.

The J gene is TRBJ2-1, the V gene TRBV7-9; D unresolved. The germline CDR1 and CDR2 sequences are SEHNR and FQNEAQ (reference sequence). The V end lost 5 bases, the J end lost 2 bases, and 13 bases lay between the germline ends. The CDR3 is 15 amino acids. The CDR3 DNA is TGTGCCAGCAGCCTTGTTAACAGTCCCTACAATGAGCAGTTCTTC. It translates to CASSLVNSPYNEQFF.

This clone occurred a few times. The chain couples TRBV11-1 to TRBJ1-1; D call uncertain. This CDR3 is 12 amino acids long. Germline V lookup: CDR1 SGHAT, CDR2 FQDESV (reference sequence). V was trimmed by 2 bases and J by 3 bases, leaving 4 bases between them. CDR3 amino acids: CASSLSHTEAFF. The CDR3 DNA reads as TGTGCCAGCAGCTTATCTCACACTGAAGCTTTCTTT.

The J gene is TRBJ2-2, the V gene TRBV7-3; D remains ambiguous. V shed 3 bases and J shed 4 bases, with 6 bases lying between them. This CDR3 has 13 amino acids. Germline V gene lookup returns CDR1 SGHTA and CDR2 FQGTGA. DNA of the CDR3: TGTGCCAGCAGCTTCAGAGGCACCGGGGAGCTGTTTTTT. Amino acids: CASSFRGTGELFF.

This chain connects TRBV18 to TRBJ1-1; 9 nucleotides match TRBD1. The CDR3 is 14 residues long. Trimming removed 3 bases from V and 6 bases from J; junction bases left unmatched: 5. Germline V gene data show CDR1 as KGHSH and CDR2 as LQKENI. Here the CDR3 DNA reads TGTGCCAGCTCACCGGGACAGGGTCATCCTGAAGCTTTCTTT. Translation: CASSPGQGHPEAFF.

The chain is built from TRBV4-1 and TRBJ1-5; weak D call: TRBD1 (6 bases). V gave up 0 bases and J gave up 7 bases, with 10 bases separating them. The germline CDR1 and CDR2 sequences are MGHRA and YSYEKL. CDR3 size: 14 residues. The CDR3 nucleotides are TGCGCCAGCAGCCAAGAAGGGGGTTGGCAGCCCCAGCATTTT. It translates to CASSQEGGWQPQHF.

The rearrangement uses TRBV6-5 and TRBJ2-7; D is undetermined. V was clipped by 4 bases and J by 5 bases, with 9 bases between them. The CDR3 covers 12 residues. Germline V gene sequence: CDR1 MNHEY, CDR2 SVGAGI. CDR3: CASSSYLHEQYF. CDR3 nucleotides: TGTGCCAGCAGTTCCTACTTACACGAGCAGTACTTC.

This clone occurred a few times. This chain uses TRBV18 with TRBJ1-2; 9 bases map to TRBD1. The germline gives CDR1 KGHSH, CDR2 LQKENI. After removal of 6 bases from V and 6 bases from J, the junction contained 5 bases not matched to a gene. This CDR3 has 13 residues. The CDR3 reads CASSLQGANGYTF. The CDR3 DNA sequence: TGTGCCAGCTCCCTACAGGGGGCGAATGGCTACACCTTC.

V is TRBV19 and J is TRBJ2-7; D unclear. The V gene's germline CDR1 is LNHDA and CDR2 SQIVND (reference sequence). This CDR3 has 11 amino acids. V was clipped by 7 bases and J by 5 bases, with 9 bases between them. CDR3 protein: CASKGRDEQYF. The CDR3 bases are TGTGCCAGTAAAGGCCGGGACGAGCAGTACTTC.

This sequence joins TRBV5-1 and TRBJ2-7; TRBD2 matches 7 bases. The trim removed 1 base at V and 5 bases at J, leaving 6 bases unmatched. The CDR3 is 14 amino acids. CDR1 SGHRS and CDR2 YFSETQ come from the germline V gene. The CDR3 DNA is TGCGCCAGCAGCTTGAACGGGAGGATCAACGAGCAGTACTTC. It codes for CASSLNGRINEQYF.

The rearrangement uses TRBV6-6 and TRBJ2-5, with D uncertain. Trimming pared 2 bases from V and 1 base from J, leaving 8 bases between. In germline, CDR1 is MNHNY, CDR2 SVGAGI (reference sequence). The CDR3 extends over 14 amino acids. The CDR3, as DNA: TGTGCCAGCAGTTACGGAGAATCCCAAGAGACCCAGTACTTC. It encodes CASSYGESQETQYF.

The CDR3 region has the DNA TGCGCCAGCAGCCAACAGTACTCTGGGGCCAACGTCCTGACTTTC. It yields the protein CASSQQYSGANVLTF. The chain carries TRBV4-1 and TRBJ2-6; no reliable D call. Trimming removed 2 bases at V and 0 bases at J, with 5 bases between. The CDR3 has 15 residues. Germline values: CDR1 MGHRA, CDR2 YSYEKL.

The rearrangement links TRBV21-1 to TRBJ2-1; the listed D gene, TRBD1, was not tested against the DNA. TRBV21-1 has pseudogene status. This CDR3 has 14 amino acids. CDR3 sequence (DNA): TGTGCCGGACCCGGGACACACAGCCGCAATGAGCAGTTCTTC. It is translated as CAGPGTHSRNEQFF.